These T cell receptor beta chains were read from a single sample in a study of blood T cell repertoires in COVID-19. The protocol was immunoSEQ multiplex PCR, while the TCRdb copy is restricted to in-frame clones and leaves out a portion. The sample has 250,000 to 350,000 clones, roughly 87% seen once. The sequencing input was peripheral blood. The receptors derive from a woman aged 50 to 60 who had recovered from COVID-19. CDR3s include the opening cysteine and the closing phenylalanine or tryptophan. Fields, in order: J gene, D gene, clone size, V gene, CDR3 DNA, CDR3 protein. A D gene is named only where the DNA matches it firmly. Not all rows give a size; the values are once, few, many and, for expanded clones, a class.

TRBJ2-1,TRBD1,.,TRBV10-3,TGTGCCATCAGCGTGGGACAGGGAATCTACAATGAGCAGTTCTTC,CAISVGQGIYNEQFF
TRBJ1-1,.,.,TRBV19,TGTGCCAGTAGTAGCCGGACAGATAACACTGAAGCTTTCTTT,CASSSRTDNTEAFF
TRBJ2-1,.,.,TRBV18,TGTGCCAGCTCACCGTACAGGGAGGGGGGATTCTTC,CASSPYREGGFF
TRBJ1-6,TRBD1,.,TRBV11-1,TGTGCCAGCAGTCGGACAGGGCGGATGGGGGGCTCACCCCTCCACTTT,CASSRTGRMGGSPLHF
TRBJ2-6,.,.,TRBV4-1,TGCGCCAGCAGCGCACCCTTAGCGGCCAATCCCCCCTCTGGGGCCAACGTCCTGACTTTC,CASSAPLAANPPSGANVLTF
TRBJ2-1,.,.,TRBV20-1,TGCAGTGCTAGTGAACTTAGCGGAGGTGAGCAGTTCTTC,CSASELSGGEQFF
TRBJ1-5,TRBD1,.,TRBV30,TGTGCCTGGAGTGGGTTGGGACAGGGTTTTTTGCCCCAGCATTTT,CAWSGLGQGFLPQHF
TRBJ2-5,.,.,TRBV19,TGTGCCAGTAGTACGGGCAGACAGATTAAAAACTTATACTTC,CASSTGRQIKNLYF
TRBJ1-1,.,once,TRBV2,TGTGCCAGCACCCTGACAACCCCAGGGGCTTTCTTT,CASTLTTPGAFF
TRBJ1-2,.,.,TRBV30,TGTGCCTGGAGTACTCAGGGGCGGCTCTATGGCTACACCTTC,CAWSTQGRLYGYTF
TRBJ1-1,.,.,TRBV29-1,TGCAGCGTTGTGTTAAACACTGAAGCTTTCTTT,CSVVLNTEAFF
TRBJ1-3,TRBD1,.,TRBV18,TGTGCCAGCTCACTCAGCCCGACCGGGACAGGATTCCTCTCTGGAAACACCATATATTTT,CASSLSPTGTGFLSGNTIYF
TRBJ1-3,TRBD1,.,TRBV5-8,TGTGCCAGCACCAAGACCGGGACAGGGTATCTAGCTGGAAACACCATATATTTT,CASTKTGTGYLAGNTIYF
TRBJ1-2,.,few,TRBV4-3,TGCGCCAGCAGCCAAGATTTACAGGTCGGCTATGGCTACACCTTC,CASSQDLQVGYGYTF
TRBJ2-5,TRBD2,.,TRBV3-1/TRBV3-2,TGTGCCAGCAGCCAACCTGGGACTAGCGGGGGGGTTTTTGTCCAGTACTTC,CASSQPGTSGGVFVQYF
TRBJ1-2,.,.,TRBV28,TGTGCCAGCAGTTTGGAACAGGGTCGGGGCTACACCTTC,CASSLEQGRGYTF
TRBJ1-2,.,.,TRBV27,TGTGCCAGCAGTTGGAACGAGGGCTATGGCTACACCTTC,CASSWNEGYGYTF
TRBJ2-7,.,.,TRBV19,TGTGCCAGTAGTTGGGCAGGGAATACCTACGAGCAGTACTTC,CASSWAGNTYEQYF
TRBJ2-1,.,.,TRBV10-1,TGCGCCAGCAGTTGCACGGGGGAAGATGAGCAGTTCTTC,CASSCTGEDEQFF
TRBJ1-1,.,.,TRBV30,TGTGCCTGTGGGGGGTACAGGAACACTGAAGCTTTCTTT,CACGGYRNTEAFF
TRBJ2-5,TRBD1,.,TRBV5-1,TGCGCCAGCAGCTTGTTAGGACAGGGGGAGACCCAGTACTTC,CASSLLGQGETQYF